This T cell receptor beta chain was observed in a study of tumor-infiltrating lymphocytes in primary liver carcinoma. For each extraction, RNA and DNA were obtained together from about 19-30 mg of unsorted bulk tissue. To note about this clonotype: A junction boundary mismatches the germline segment, possibly from a read error.

Synthesis of TCR beta cDNA was carried out from 500 ng total RNA with a constant-region primer. Slightly modified ARM-PCR with three nested multiplex PCR rounds yielded TCR beta libraries. A single record per CDR3 protein comes from TCRdb applying MiXCR to the multiplex PCR reads. The sample has about 64,000 distinct CDR3 sequences, about 71% seen once. The origin of this receptor is a man in his forties or fifties with primary liver carcinoma and hepatitis B virus infection. The sequencing sample was made of liver tumor tissue from sampling region 4. The subset is: tumor region T4, right-lateral pole.

The CDR3 nucleotides are TGTGCCAGCAGTCCCGGACAGGGCAGCTCTGGGACCAACGTCCTGACCTTC. This sequence encodes CASSPGQGSSGTNVLTF. This chain links TRBV11-2 with TRBJ2-6, with 8 bases identical to TRBD1. CDR3 size: 17 residues. Germline assignment: CDR1 SGHAT and CDR2 FQNNGV.